The entry below describes one T cell receptor (beta chain). The junction shows a germline mismatch at one end, possibly a read error. The same CDR3 arises from other DNA sequences in this sample as well. This entry is derived from a study of cytomegalovirus exposure and HLA in healthy donors. Whole-study context: Tens of millions of unique TCRs from HLA-typed donors made up an early data release.

The CDR3 loop spans 14 amino acids. Germline CDR1 is SGHTS and CDR2 is YDEGEE. Primers: 60 Vbeta forward and 13 Jbeta reverse. Methods used by the authors: About 11 million of about 80 million unique TCR beta chains were shared, per a later count. Measured with immunoSEQ multiplex PCR; TCRdb has only the in-frame clones, and not every one. The V and J calls and clone size were taken over from that table, and D and trimming were inferred from the DNA. The sample contains approximately 140,000 clones, around 85% of which appear only once. This clonotype was sampled from a boy younger than 18 in good health and CMV-seronegative. Sequencing input: PBMCs. V gene TRBV5-8 combines with J gene TRBJ1-2; weak D call: TRBD1 (5 bases). CDR3 in amino acids: CASSPGQANYGYTF. CDR3 nucleotides: TGTGCCAGCAGCCCAGGACAAGCTAACTATGGCTACACTTTC.